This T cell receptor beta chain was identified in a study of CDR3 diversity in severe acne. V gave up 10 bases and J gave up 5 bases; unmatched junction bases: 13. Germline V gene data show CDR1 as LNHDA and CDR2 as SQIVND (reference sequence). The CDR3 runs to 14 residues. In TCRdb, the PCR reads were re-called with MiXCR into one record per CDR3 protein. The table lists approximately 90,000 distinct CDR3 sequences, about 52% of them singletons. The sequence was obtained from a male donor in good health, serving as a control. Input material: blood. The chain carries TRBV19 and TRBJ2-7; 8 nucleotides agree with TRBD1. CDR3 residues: CATRTGSISDEQYF. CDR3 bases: TGTGCCACCCGGACAGGGAGTATCAGTGACGAGCAGTACTTC.